Listed here is a single T cell receptor beta chain. Its antigen has not been determined. No base-level quality is on record; no much larger clone is a single base apart. These data are taken from a study of blood T cell repertoires in COVID-19 (dated by TCRdb to the early 2020s). Turning to the overall study: Samples covering the acute and convalescent phases of COVID-19 were provided by collaborators in the United States, Italy and Spain. The material from the prospective study consisted of cDNA or gDNA derived from T cells, B-cell-depleted T cells, or PBMCs. Deeply sampled blood TCRbeta repertoires from subjects exposed to, actively infected with, or recovered from COVID-19 were included in the dataset. A de-identified subject ID, COVID-19 status, age in years and sex were almost always included in the sample metadata. The samples were drawn from the first 160 participants of the ongoing ImmuneRACE study and from over 950 subjects provided by 6 global collaborators. Where available, HLA class I and class II types were taken from metadata supplied by the sample provider and were not determined by assay-based typing. The repertoires were released in a freely available public database meant as a resource for research on the immune response to SARS-CoV-2.

Collaborating institutions collected whole blood in K2EDTA tubes following their own protocols. For TCRbeta analysis, collaborator samples were shipped as frozen whole blood, as isolated PBMCs, or as DNA extracted from either sample type. The paper as a whole reports these results and caveats: How much clinical and demographic metadata was included differed by source and by participant, and the metadata was provided uncurated.

TCRbeta CDR3 regions were amplified from genomic DNA using the immunoSEQ Assay, a bias-controlled multiplex PCR. The authors' pipeline ran thus. The number of nucleated cells in each sample was estimated by amplification of reference gene primers within the assay. Sequence reads were collapsed and filtered to measure the absolute abundance of every unique TCRbeta CDR3 rearrangement. For each sample, productive Simpson clonality was calculated as the square root of Simpson's diversity index over productive rearrangements. What TCRdb holds here is the immuneACCESS table cut down to in-frame rearrangements. Part of the clones is not present; checked against another copy, under half of the missing clones reflect an unresolved V gene, and the others are unexplained. That table supplies the V and J calls and clone size; D and trimming were determined from the DNA. The sample table records tens of thousands of clones; around four fifths of these occur just once. The top ten clonotypes cover approximately 30% of the sample.

This TCR derives from a man aged 55 to 69 with acute or convalescent COVID-19. Material for sequencing was peripheral blood.

In nucleotides, the sequence is TGTGCCTGGGCCATGACAGGGGGCGCGATTTCACCCCTCCACTTT. This encodes CAWAMTGGAISPLHF. Recombination linked TRBV30 to TRBJ1-6; 10 bases in the junction line up with TRBD1. From the cysteine up to the phenylalanine, the CDR3 has a length of 15 residues. The entry retains the CDR3 DNA only, 45 bases that are in frame from base 1. From a lookup of the germline V gene (reference sequence), CDR1 and CDR2 are GTSNPN and SVGIG. Trimming leaves V shorter by 5 bases and J shorter by 9 bases, with the junction holding 10 bases beyond the gene matches. The reference TRBV30 and TRBJ1-6 proteins fill in what lies around the CDR3, so the full variable domain reads SQTIHQWPATLVQPVGSPLSLECTVEGTSNPNLYWYRQAAGRGLQLLFYSVGIGQISSEVPQNLSASRPQDRQFILSSKKLLLSDSGFYLCAWAMTGGAISPLHFGNGTRLTVT.